This T cell receptor (beta chain) emerged from a study of beta chain features in type 1 diabetes. Study-wide findings and caveats: VDJ junctions sequenced from type 1 diabetes patients showed fewer insertions and more deletions.

Of the isolated RNA, all was reverse transcribed, and so the sequenced material was expressed TCRB transcripts. Data came from immunoSEQ multiplex PCR; TCRdb stores just in-frame clones and leaves some out. Here the sample spans nearly 250,000 clones, 68% being singletons. The CDR3 loop spans 13 amino acids. V lost 4 bases and J 5 bases, leaving 11 bases between the germline ends. Germline V CDR1 and CDR2: SGHRS, YFSETQ. Cell sorting via CD45RO/CCR7/CD25/CD127/CD95/CD27 was performed to obtain CD4+ naive, central memory, regulatory and stem cell-like memory cells. The count of this clone is one. Its antigen remains unknown.

The chain has TRBV5-1 and TRBJ2-3, with D uncertain. This TCR was recovered from a man aged 25 to 40 in good health. The sample comprised naive CD4+ T cells from blood. CDR3 residues: CASSAPSGDTQYF. The DNA of the CDR3 is TGCGCCAGCAGCGCGCCGTCGGGAGATACGCAGTATTTT.